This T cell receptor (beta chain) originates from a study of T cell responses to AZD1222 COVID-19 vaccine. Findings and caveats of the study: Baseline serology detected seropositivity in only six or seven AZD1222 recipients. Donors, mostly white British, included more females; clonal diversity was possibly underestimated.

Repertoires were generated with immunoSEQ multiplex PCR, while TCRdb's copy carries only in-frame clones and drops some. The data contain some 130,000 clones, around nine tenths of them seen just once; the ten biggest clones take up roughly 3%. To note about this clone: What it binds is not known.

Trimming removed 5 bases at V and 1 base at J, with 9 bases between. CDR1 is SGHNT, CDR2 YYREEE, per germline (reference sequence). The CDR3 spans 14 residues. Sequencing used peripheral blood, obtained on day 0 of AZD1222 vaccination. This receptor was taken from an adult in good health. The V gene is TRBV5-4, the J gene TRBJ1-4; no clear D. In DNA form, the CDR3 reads TGTGCCAGCAGTTCAGAGGGAACTAATGAAAAACTGTTTTTT. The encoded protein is CASSSEGTNEKLFF.